These 23 T cell receptor beta chains were all obtained from the same sample, sequenced in a study of T cell responses to AZD1222 COVID-19 vaccine. Here immunoSEQ multiplex PCR was the method, and the copy in TCRdb shows in-frame clones only, minus some. This table has 130,000 to 150,000 clones, 70% to 90% appearing once. The sequences come from peripheral blood, collected 28 days after the second dose of the MenACWY control vaccine. The receptor source for this set is an adult who received the MenACWY meningococcal vaccine as a control.

The gene calls are TRBV28 and TRBJ1-5; D uncertain. V gave up 5 bases and J gave up 2 bases, with 16 bases separating them. The germline V gene encodes CDR1 MDHEN and CDR2 SYDVKM. The CDR3 has 16 residues. The CDR3 DNA sequence: TGTGCCAGCAGTCCCCTGACTCCCCGGGGCAATCAGCCCCAGCATTTT. Its translation is CASSPLTPRGNQPQHF.

The chain carries TRBV5-1 and TRBJ2-5, with D perhaps TRBD2 (6 bases). This CDR3 region has 12 residues. Germline loops: CDR1 SGHRS, CDR2 YFSETQ. The V and J ends lost 2 bases and 7 bases respectively, with 9 bases between them. CDR3 DNA: TGCGCCAGCAGCTTCGACGGGGGGACCCAGTACTTC. Protein sequence: CASSFDGGTQYF.

The V and J genes are TRBV28 and TRBJ2-1; D gene uncertain. This CDR3 spans 16 amino acids. Germline V gene sequence: CDR1 MDHEN, CDR2 SYDVKM. V shed 4 bases and J shed 7 bases, with 20 bases lying between them. The CDR3 DNA sequence: TGTGCCAGCAGTTCCCCAATCCGAAGTGGACGGAATGAGCAGTTCTTC. The encoded protein is CASSSPIRSGRNEQFF. The full variable domain, in which reference TRBV28 and TRBJ2-1 provide the parts outside the CDR3, is DVKVTQSSRYLVKRTGEKVFLECVQDMDHENMFWYRQDPGLGLRLIYFSYDVKMKEKGDIPEGYSVSREKKERFSLILESASTNQTSMYLCASSSPIRSGRNEQFFGPGTRLTVL.

J is TRBJ1-1 and V is TRBV7-3; D remains ambiguous. With 4 bases removed from V and 6 bases from J, the gap between germline ends came to 12 bases. The CDR3 has 13 amino acids. Germline-derived CDR1 and CDR2 are SGHTA and FQGTGA. CDR3 protein: CASSSSWWSEAFF. CDR3 nucleotides: TGTGCCAGCAGCTCGTCCTGGTGGTCTGAAGCTTTCTTT.

V gene TRBV4-1 combines with J gene TRBJ1-5; TRBD1 agrees at 10 bases. V was pared by 5 bases and J by 0 bases, with 7 bases of the junction left unmatched. The CDR3 contains 17 residues. From germline, CDR1 is MGHRA and CDR2 YSYEKL. The CDR3 DNA reads as TGCGCCAGCAGCGTACGACAGGGGGCCGATAGCAATCAGCCCCAGCATTTT. It yields the protein CASSVRQGADSNQPQHF.

The chain carries TRBV29-1 and TRBJ2-3; D might be TRBD1 (6 bases). The CDR3 spans 15 residues. Trimming shortened V by 5 bases and J by 3 bases, and 18 bases separated the two germline ends. Germline values: CDR1 SQVTM, CDR2 ANQGSEA. CDR3 DNA sequence: TGCAGCGTTTTGGGGAGCAGGGGCCAAACAGATACGCAGTATTTT. Translated: CSVLGSRGQTDTQYF.

The chain combines TRBV12-3 or TRBV12-4 with TRBJ2-3; D not certain. The ends were cut back, 8 bases at V and 0 bases at J, with 9 bases in the middle. This CDR3 comprises 13 residues. CDR3 nucleotide sequence: TGTGCCAGCTGGGGATGGAGCACAGATACGCAGTATTTT. Its protein is CASWGWSTDTQYF.

The V call is TRBV28, the J call TRBJ1-2; D gene ambiguous. Germline CDR1 reads MDHEN; CDR2 reads SYDVKM. The length of the CDR3 is 12 residues. Trimming took off 6 bases at V and 7 bases at J, with 12 bases between the two ends. CDR3 protein: CASSRTSGGYTF. DNA of the CDR3: TGTGCCAGCAGCCGGACCTCCGGTGGCTACACCTTC.

Only one count was recorded for this clone. V usage is TRBV7-3 and J usage is TRBJ2-3, with TRBD2 matching 12 bases. The germline CDR1 and CDR2 sequences are SGHTA and FQGTGA. CDR3 length equals 17 residues. V was pared by 5 bases and J by 4 bases, with 10 bases of the junction left unmatched. In nucleotides, the CDR3 is TGTGCCAGCAGCCGTCTTAACCTAGCGGGAGGGTCAGATACGCAGTATTTT. It is translated as CASSRLNLAGGSDTQYF.

This clone showed up just once. V gene TRBV10-1 combines with J gene TRBJ2-7; D remains unclear. V gave up 3 bases and J gave up 5 bases, with 11 bases separating them. Germline V gene sequence: CDR1 WNHNN, CDR2 SYGVQD (reference sequence). This CDR3 has 13 residues. The chain's CDR3 is CASSEEDGDEQYF. CDR3 in DNA: TGCGCCAGCAGTGAAGAGGACGGCGACGAGCAGTACTTC.

The chain links TRBV6-4 to TRBJ2-7; 7 nucleotides line up with TRBD2. CDR1 and CDR2 (germline): MRHNA, SNTAGT. The trim removed 3 bases at V and 1 base at J, leaving 6 bases unmatched. The CDR3 consists of 15 residues. DNA of the CDR3: TGTGCCAGCAGTGAGGAGAGCGGGGAATCCTACGAGCAGTACTTC. It encodes CASSEESGESYEQYF.

The chain uses TRBV12-3 or TRBV12-4 and TRBJ1-2; D possibly corresponds to TRBD1 (5 bases). This CDR3 region has 12 residues. Trimming removed 7 bases from V and 3 bases from J, with 9 bases in between. CDR3 in amino acids: CASKTGYYGYTF. The CDR3 DNA reads as TGTGCCAGCAAAACAGGATACTATGGCTACACCTTC.

The chain uses TRBV7-2 and TRBJ2-1; 11 positions match TRBD2. Per germline, CDR1 SGHTA and CDR2 FQGNSA. The CDR3 has 18 residues. V trimming: 5 bases; J trimming: 2 bases; junction bases outside the gene matches: 11. The CDR3 sequence is CASSLGPSGRFTYNEQFF. The CDR3 nucleotides are TGTGCCAGCAGCCTGGGCCCTAGCGGGAGGTTCACCTACAATGAGCAGTTCTTC.

The V gene is TRBV5-1, the J gene TRBJ2-7; no firm D call. The V end lost 5 bases, the J end lost 0 bases, and 12 bases lay between the germline ends. CDR3 length: 14 residues. Germline CDR1 SGHRS, CDR2 YFSETQ. The CDR3 sequence: CASRGRQDSYEQYF. The DNA of the CDR3 is TGCGCCAGCAGAGGGCGGCAGGACTCCTACGAGCAGTACTTC.

The chain has TRBV6-5 and TRBJ2-7; 8 bases fit TRBD1. Germline V gene sequence: CDR1 MNHEY, CDR2 SVGAGI. The CDR3 extends over 14 amino acids. J gave up 5 bases and V 6 bases, and 9 bases lay outside the gene matches. CDR3 protein: CASRPGQVFDEQYF. CDR3 nucleotides: TGTGCCAGCAGACCGGGACAGGTGTTTGACGAGCAGTACTTC.

The chain employs TRBV11-2 and TRBJ2-5, with 15 bases fitting TRBD2. The CDR3 consists of 16 residues. With 6 bases clipped from V and 5 bases from J, the junction kept 7 bases outside the gene matches. Per germline, CDR1 SGHAT and CDR2 FQNNGV. This CDR3 reads CASRRTSGGAWETQYF. CDR3 bases: TGTGCCAGCAGGCGGACTAGCGGGGGGGCCTGGGAGACCCAGTACTTC.

The chain joins TRBV6-2 or TRBV6-3 to TRBJ2-5; D ambiguous. The CDR3 has 12 residues. Trimming cost V 6 bases and J 7 bases, with 12 bases left between them. Looked up from germline, CDR1 is MNHEY and CDR2 is SVGEGT. The CDR3 loop is CASRPRVGTQYF. CDR3 DNA: TGTGCCAGCAGGCCTCGAGTTGGGACCCAGTACTTC.

The chain joins TRBV29-1 to TRBJ2-2; 9 bases match TRBD2. The CDR3 is 13 residues long. Germline trimming cut 6 bases from V and 7 bases from J; bases unmatched to any gene: 6. The germline gives CDR1 SQVTM, CDR2 ANQGSEA. The CDR3 nucleotides are TGCAGCGTAAAGCGGGGGGCCGGCGGGGAGCTGTTTTTT. It specifies CSVKRGAGGELFF.

This chain uses TRBV30 with TRBJ2-1; 11 bases align to TRBD1. Looked up from germline, CDR1 is GTSNPN and CDR2 is SVGIG (reference sequence). This CDR3 has 14 amino acids. Germline trimming cut 4 bases from V and 3 bases from J; bases unmatched to any gene: 2. In DNA form, the CDR3 reads TGTGCCTGGACGGACAGGGGGCTCTACAATGAGCAGTTCTTC. Translated, it gives CAWTDRGLYNEQFF. The full variable domain, rest sourced from reference TRBV30 and TRBJ2-1, is SQTIHQWPATLVQPVGSPLSLECTVEGTSNPNLYWYRQAAGRGLQLLFYSVGIGQISSEVPQNLSASRPQDRQFILSSKKLLLSDSGFYLCAWTDRGLYNEQFFGPGTRLTVL.

The V gene is TRBV7-8, the J gene TRBJ2-7; the match to TRBD1 covers 9 bases. V gave up 4 bases and J gave up 5 bases; unmatched junction bases: 6. This CDR3 is 14 amino acids long. Germline V gene lookup returns CDR1 SGHVS and CDR2 FQNEAQ. Written as DNA, the CDR3 is TGTGCCAGCAGCTATTACAGGGGGCTCGACGAGCAGTACTTC. This sequence encodes CASSYYRGLDEQYF. The full variable domain, with the rest looked up from reference TRBV7-8 and TRBJ2-7, is GAGVSQSPRYKVAKRGQDVALRCDPISGHVSLFWYQQALGQGPEFLTYFQNEAQLDKSGLPSDRFFAERPEGSVSTLKIQRTQQEDSAVYLCASSYYRGLDEQYFGPGTRLTVT.

V and J are TRBV7-6 and TRBJ1-1; 8 positions agree with TRBD1. The CDR3 runs 13 residues. V gave up 6 bases and J gave up 4 bases; unmatched junction bases: 4. Germline loops: CDR1 SGHVS, CDR2 FNYEAQ. CDR3 region: CASSTDRGTEAFF. The CDR3 region has the DNA TGTGCCAGCAGTACCGACAGGGGCACTGAAGCTTTCTTT.

The chain recombines TRBV5-1 with TRBJ1-1; weak D call: TRBD1 (6 bases). The CDR3 covers 13 residues. Germline-derived CDR1 and CDR2 are SGHRS and YFSETQ. V lost 7 bases and J 2 bases, leaving 12 bases between the germline ends. The CDR3 region has the DNA TGCGCCAGCTCCGGACAGCTCAACACTGAAGCTTTCTTT. Protein product: CASSGQLNTEAFF. Full variable domain (outside the CDR3, taken from reference TRBV5-1 and TRBJ1-1): KAGVTQTPRYLIKTRGQQVTLSCSPISGHRSVSWYQQTPGQGLQFLFEYFSETQRNKGNFPGRFSGRQFSNSRSEMNVSTLELGDSALYLCASSGQLNTEAFFGQGTRLTVV.

On this clone itself: The junction shows a germline mismatch at one end, possibly a read error. The chain combines TRBV30 with TRBJ1-2; 9 positions agree with TRBD1. This CDR3 comprises 14 residues. Germline loops: CDR1 GTSNPN, CDR2 SVGIG (reference sequence). In nucleotides, the CDR3 is TGTGCCCGGAGACGGGACAGGGAGGCCTATGGCTACACCTTC. It yields the protein CARRRDREAYGYTF. The whole variable domain, remainder taken from reference TRBV30 and TRBJ1-2, is SQTIHQWPATLVQPVGSPLSLECTVEGTSNPNLYWYRQAAGRGLQLLFYSVGIGQISSEVPQNLSASRPQDRQFILSSKKLLLSDSGFYLCARRRDREAYGYTFGSGTRLTVV.